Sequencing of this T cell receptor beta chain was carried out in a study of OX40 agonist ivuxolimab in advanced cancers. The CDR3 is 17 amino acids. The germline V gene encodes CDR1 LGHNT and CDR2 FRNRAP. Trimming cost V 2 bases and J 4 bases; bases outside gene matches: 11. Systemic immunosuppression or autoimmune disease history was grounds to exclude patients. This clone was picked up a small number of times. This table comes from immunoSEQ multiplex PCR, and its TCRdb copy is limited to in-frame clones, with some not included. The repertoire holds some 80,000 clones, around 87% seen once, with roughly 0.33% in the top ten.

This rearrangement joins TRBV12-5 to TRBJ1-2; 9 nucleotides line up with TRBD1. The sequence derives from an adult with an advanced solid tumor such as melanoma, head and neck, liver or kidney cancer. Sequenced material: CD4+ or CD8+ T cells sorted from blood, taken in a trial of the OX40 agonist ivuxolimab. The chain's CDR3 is CASGLLQGAAIPYGYTF. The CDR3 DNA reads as TGTGCTAGTGGTTTGTTACAGGGGGCCGCTATTCCCTATGGCTACACCTTC.